This is a list of T cell receptor beta chains from one sample in a study of cytomegalovirus exposure and HLA in healthy donors. Sequenced by immunoSEQ multiplex PCR; TCRdb stores in-frame clones only, minus some. This sample has about 160,000 clones, with about four fifths found just once. Sequenced sample: PBMCs. The receptors originated from a woman aged 25 to 39 in good health and CMV-seropositive. The CDR3 runs from the conserved cysteine through the conserved F or W. A D gene is named only where the DNA matches it firmly. Some rows have no size entry. The others give once, few or many, or a class for an expanded clone.

j_gene | v_gene | abundance | d_gene | CDR3nt | CDR3aa
TRBJ2-3 | TRBV21-1 | - | - | TGTGCCAGCAGCAATAGAGGGAAGGGCACAGATACGCAGTATTTT | CASSNRGKGTDTQYF
TRBJ1-2 | TRBV6-5 | - | - | TGTGCCAGCAGAGACGGACATCATGGCTACACCTTC | CASRDGHHGYTF
TRBJ1-6 | TRBV5-1 | - | TRBD1 | TGCGCCAGCAGCGTAGGACAGGTTTCCAATTCACCCCTCCACTTT | CASSVGQVSNSPLHF
TRBJ2-7 | TRBV5-1 | - | - | TGCGCCAGCAGCCCCGGGGCAGGGAGGGGGTACGAGCAGTACTTC | CASSPGAGRGYEQYF
TRBJ1-3 | TRBV29-1 | - | TRBD1 | TGCAGCGTTGAAGTTTGGGACAGGGGAAACACCATATATTTT | CSVEVWDRGNTIYF
TRBJ2-3 | TRBV29-1 | - | - | TGCAGCGTTGAGACACCGTTTAGCACAGATACGCAGTATTTT | CSVETPFSTDTQYF
TRBJ2-3 | TRBV9 | once | - | TGTGCCAGCAGCGTAGACGCAGATACGCAGTATTTC | CASSVDADTQYF
TRBJ1-2 | TRBV4-3 | - | TRBD1 | TGCGCCAGCAGCCAAGCACAGGGGGCTTACTATGGCTACACCTTC | CASSQAQGAYYGYTF
TRBJ2-3 | TRBV9 | - | TRBD1 | TGTGCCAGCAGTCGTCGACAGGGGGACACAGATACGCAGTATTTT | CASSRRQGDTDTQYF
TRBJ2-3 | TRBV27 | - | TRBD1 | TGTGCCAGCAGTCCAAGGACAGGAGGCACAGATACGCAGTATTTT | CASSPRTGGTDTQYF
TRBJ2-7 | TRBV5-1 | - | TRBD2 | TGCGCCAGCAGCTTTGCTAGCGGGTCCTACGAGCAGTACTTC | CASSFASGSYEQYF
TRBJ2-5 | TRBV7-6 | - | TRBD1 | TGTGCCAGCAGCTTCAGGGGGCTGGGGGAGACCCAGTACTTC | CASSFRGLGETQYF
TRBJ1-5 | TRBV7-2 | once | TRBD1 | TGTGCCAGCAGCTTTTTGGGACAGGGTCATCAGCCCCAGCATTTT | CASSFLGQGHQPQHF
TRBJ1-5 | TRBV4-1 | - | - | TGCGCCAGCAGCCAAGAGCAGGGGTATAGCAATCAGCCCCAGCATTTT | CASSQEQGYSNQPQHF
TRBJ1-2 | TRBV7-9 | - | - | TGTTCCAGCAGCTTAGCCCGCGGGGCAATCCGGGGCTACACCTTC | CSSSLARGAIRGYTF
TRBJ1-3 | TRBV28 | - | TRBD1 | TGTGCCAGCAGTACAGGGGTCGGAAACACCATATATTTT | CASSTGVGNTIYF
TRBJ2-2 | TRBV9 | once | - | TGTGCCAGCAGCTCCGCCCAACGGGGGGAGCTGTTTTTT | CASSSAQRGELFF
TRBJ1-2 | TRBV19 | few | TRBD1 | TGTGCCAGTAGTTTGGGACAGGGGGCGAAAAACTATGGCTACACCTTC | CASSLGQGAKNYGYTF
TRBJ1-5 | TRBV15 | once | - | TGTGCCACTACCCAAAGGGACACTTTGAATCAGCCCCAGCATTTT | CATTQRDTLNQPQHF
TRBJ1-2 | TRBV7-2 | - | - | TGTGCCAGCAGCCCCCAGGGGCAGGGGCTTGGCTACACCTTC | CASSPQGQGLGYTF
TRBJ1-1 | TRBV5-1 | - | - | TGCGCCAGCAGCCGAGGGGGGAACACTGAAGCTTTCTTT | CASSRGGNTEAFF
TRBJ1-6 | TRBV5-4 | - | TRBD1 | TGTGCCAGCAGCTTTGACAGGGGGTATTCACCCCTCCACTTT | CASSFDRGYSPLHF
TRBJ1-2 | TRBV28 | once | - | TGTGCCAGCAGGCCGACATACTATGGCTACACCTTC | CASRPTYYGYTF
TRBJ1-4 | TRBV10-3 | - | TRBD1 | TGTGCCATCAGTACTGACAGGGGGCATAAGTTTTTT | CAISTDRGHKFF
TRBJ2-7 | TRBV6-5 | - | - | TGTGCCAGCAGCCGGGACATCGACTACGAGCAGTACTTC | CASSRDIDYEQYF
TRBJ2-7 | TRBV4-3 | - | - | TGCGCCAGCAGCCAAGATCGGGAAGGGGGCTACGAGCAGTACTTC | CASSQDREGGYEQYF
TRBJ1-1 | TRBV7-9 | once | - | TGTGCCAGCAGCTTACCAAGAGAAAGTGAAGCTTTCTTT | CASSLPRESEAFF
TRBJ2-3 | TRBV4-2 | - | TRBD2 | TGTGCCAGCAGCCCAAAGGGGCCCGCGGGACTAACTAGCACAGATACGCAGTATTTT | CASSPKGPAGLTSTDTQYF
TRBJ1-1 | TRBV11-3 | once | TRBD1 | TGTGCCAGCAGCTTGACAGGGGGGTCGGACACTGAAGCTTTCTTT | CASSLTGGSDTEAFF
TRBJ2-7 | TRBV6-5 | - | - | TGTGCCAGCAGTTACGATTCCGGTCGCTCCTACGAGCAGTACTTC | CASSYDSGRSYEQYF
TRBJ1-2 | TRBV5-1 | once | - | TGCGCCAGCAGCCCCTCAGGGTCCGGCTACACCTTC | CASSPSGSGYTF
TRBJ2-1 | TRBV5-4 | - | TRBD2 | TGTGCCAGCAGTTATGCCGGGACTAGCGGGGGGGCCCGTGAGCAGTTCTTC | CASSYAGTSGGAREQFF
TRBJ1-3 | TRBV7-9 | - | - | TGTGCCAGCACCCCTGGTGACATTTCATCTGGAAACACCATATATTTT | CASTPGDISSGNTIYF
TRBJ2-7 | TRBV12-5 | - | - | TGTGCTAGTGGTTTGGTACTTGAGGGGAGGTTGGGCTACGAGCAGTACTTC | CASGLVLEGRLGYEQYF
TRBJ1-1 | TRBV29-1 | - | - | TGCAGCGTGAGATACAGTGACACTGAAGCTTTCTTT | CSVRYSDTEAFF
TRBJ2-7 | TRBV11-2 | - | - | TGTGCCAGCAGCTTCCTCCCTTCGGTCGAGCAGTACTTC | CASSFLPSVEQYF
TRBJ1-5 | TRBV27 | - | - | TGTGCCAGCAGTAAGGCCGACAGTTATCAGCCCCAGCATTTT | CASSKADSYQPQHF
TRBJ1-1 | TRBV28 | few | - | TGTGCCAGCAGTCCCAGGGGAGAAAGCACTGAAGCTTTCTTT | CASSPRGESTEAFF
TRBJ1-3 | TRBV19 | - | TRBD1 | TGTGCCAGTGCCCCAGGGGGGTCTGGAAACACCATATATTTT | CASAPGGSGNTIYF
TRBJ2-3 | TRBV7-7 | - | TRBD2 | TGTGCCAGCAGCTACCGCGGGGGACTAACAGATACGCAGTATTTT | CASSYRGGLTDTQYF
TRBJ1-1 | TRBV5-6 | - | - | TGTGCCAGCAGCTTGAAGGGAGGGACTGAAGCTTTCTTT | CASSLKGGTEAFF
TRBJ1-3 | TRBV7-2 | - | TRBD1 | TGTGCCAGCAGCTCCCACACAGGGGCTTTGTCTGGAAACACCATATATTTT | CASSSHTGALSGNTIYF
TRBJ2-3 | TRBV29-1 | - | - | TGCAGCGTTGCCCCACATTCCCAGTATTTT | CSVAPHSQYF
TRBJ1-3 | TRBV9 | once | - | TGTGCCAGCAGCGTAGCAGGCCCTGGAAACACCATATATTTT | CASSVAGPGNTIYF
TRBJ2-7 | TRBV18 | - | - | TGTGCCAGCTCACCGTGGCAGGGCCCCCGACAGCAGTACTTC | CASSPWQGPRQQYF
TRBJ1-2 | TRBV28 | - | - | TGTGCCAGCAGTTACGGACAGAGCTACACCTTC | CASSYGQSYTF
TRBJ2-3 | TRBV19 | - | TRBD2 | TGTGCCAGTAGTATCATACTAGCGGGGGTAACTCAAGATACGCAGTATTTT | CASSIILAGVTQDTQYF
TRBJ2-7 | TRBV6-5 | - | TRBD2 | TGTGCCAGTGGGACTAGCGGGTGGAACGAGCAGTACTTC | CASGTSGWNEQYF
TRBJ1-5 | TRBV15 | - | - | TGTGCCACCAGCACCCAAGGACTCCTAGGTCAGCCCCAGCATTTT | CATSTQGLLGQPQHF
TRBJ2-1 | TRBV20-1 | few | TRBD2 | TGCAGTGCCACAGAGCGGGGGGGCTTTTTCTTC | CSATERGGFFF
TRBJ2-5 | TRBV18 | - | - | TGTGCCAGCTCCCCCGGACATTGGAATGGGGCCCAGTACTTC | CASSPGHWNGAQYF